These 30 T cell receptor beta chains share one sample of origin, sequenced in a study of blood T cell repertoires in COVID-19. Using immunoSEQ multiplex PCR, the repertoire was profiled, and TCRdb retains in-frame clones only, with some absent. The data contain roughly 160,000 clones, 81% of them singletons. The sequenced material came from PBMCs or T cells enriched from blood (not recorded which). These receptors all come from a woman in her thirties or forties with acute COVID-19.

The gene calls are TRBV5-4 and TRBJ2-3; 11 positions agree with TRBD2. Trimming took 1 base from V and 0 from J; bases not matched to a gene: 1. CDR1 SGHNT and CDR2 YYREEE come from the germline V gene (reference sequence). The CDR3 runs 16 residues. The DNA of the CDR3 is TGTGCCAGCAGCTTGTCTAGCGGGAGGAGCACAGATACGCAGTATTTT. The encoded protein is CASSLSSGRSTDTQYF.

The CDR3 coding sequence is TGTGCCAGCAGCCAAGCAACAGGTAACTATGGCTACACCTTC. Translated: CASSQATGNYGYTF. This chain links TRBV3-1 (or the pseudogene TRBV3-2) with TRBJ1-2; D might be TRBD1 (5 bases). The CDR3 length is 14 residues. CDR1 is LGHDT, CDR2 YNNKEL, per germline (reference sequence). The germline V and J ends were trimmed by 1 base and 1 base, with 7 bases remaining between them.

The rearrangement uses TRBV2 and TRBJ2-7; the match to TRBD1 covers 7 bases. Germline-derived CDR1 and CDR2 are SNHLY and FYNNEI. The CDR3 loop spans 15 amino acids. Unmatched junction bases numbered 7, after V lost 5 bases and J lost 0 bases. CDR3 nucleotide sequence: TGTGCCAGCAGTCTTAACAGGGGCAACTCCTACGAGCAGTACTTC. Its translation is CASSLNRGNSYEQYF.

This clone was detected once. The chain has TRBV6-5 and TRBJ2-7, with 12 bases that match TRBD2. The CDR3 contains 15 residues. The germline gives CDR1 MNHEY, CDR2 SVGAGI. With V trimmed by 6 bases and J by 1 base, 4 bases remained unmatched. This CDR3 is CASRPSGRASYEQYF. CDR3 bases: TGTGCCAGCAGACCTAGCGGGAGGGCTTCCTACGAGCAGTACTTC.

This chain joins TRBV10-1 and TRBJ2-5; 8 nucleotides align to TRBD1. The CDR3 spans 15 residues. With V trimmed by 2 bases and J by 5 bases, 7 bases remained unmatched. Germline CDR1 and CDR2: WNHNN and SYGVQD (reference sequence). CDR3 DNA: TGCGCCAGCAGTGAGAATCCAGGGGGCTTGGAGACCCAGTACTTC. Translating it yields CASSENPGGLETQYF.

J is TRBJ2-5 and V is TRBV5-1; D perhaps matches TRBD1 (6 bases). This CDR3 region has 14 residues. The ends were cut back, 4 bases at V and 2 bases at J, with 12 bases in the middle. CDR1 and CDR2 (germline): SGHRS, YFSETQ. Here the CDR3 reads CASSIQGDQETQYF. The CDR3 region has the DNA TGCGCCAGCAGCATACAGGGTGATCAAGAGACCCAGTACTTC.

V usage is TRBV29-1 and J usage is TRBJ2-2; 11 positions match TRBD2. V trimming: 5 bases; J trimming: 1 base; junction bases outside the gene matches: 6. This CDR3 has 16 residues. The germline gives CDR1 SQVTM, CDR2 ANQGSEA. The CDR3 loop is CSVYTGTSGNTGELFF. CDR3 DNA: TGCAGCGTTTACACAGGGACTAGCGGGAACACCGGGGAGCTGTTTTTT.

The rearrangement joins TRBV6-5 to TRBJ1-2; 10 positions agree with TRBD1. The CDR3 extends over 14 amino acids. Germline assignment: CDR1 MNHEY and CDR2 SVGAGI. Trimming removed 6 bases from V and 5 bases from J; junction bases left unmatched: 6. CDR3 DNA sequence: TGTGCCAGCAGCCAGGGACAGGGGAGATATGGCTACACCTTC. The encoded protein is CASSQGQGRYGYTF.

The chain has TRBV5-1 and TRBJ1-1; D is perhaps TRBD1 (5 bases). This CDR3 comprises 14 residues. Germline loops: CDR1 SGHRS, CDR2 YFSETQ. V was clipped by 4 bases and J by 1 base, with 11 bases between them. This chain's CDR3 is CASSPDTGNTEAFF. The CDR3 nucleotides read TGCGCCAGCAGCCCGGACACGGGGAACACTGAAGCTTTCTTT.

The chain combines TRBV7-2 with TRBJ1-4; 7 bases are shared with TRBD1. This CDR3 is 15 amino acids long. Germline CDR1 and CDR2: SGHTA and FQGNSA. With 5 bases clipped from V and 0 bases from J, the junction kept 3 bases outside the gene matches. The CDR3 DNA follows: TGTGCCAGCAGCCCCGACAGGGCAACTAATGAAAAACTGTTTTTT. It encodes CASSPDRATNEKLFF.

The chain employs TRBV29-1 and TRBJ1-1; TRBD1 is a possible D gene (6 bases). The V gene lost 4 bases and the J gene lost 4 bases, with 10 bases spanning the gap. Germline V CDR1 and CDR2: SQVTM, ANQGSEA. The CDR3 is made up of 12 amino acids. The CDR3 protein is CSVGDTATEAFF. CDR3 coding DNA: TGCAGCGTTGGGGACACCGCCACTGAAGCTTTCTTT.

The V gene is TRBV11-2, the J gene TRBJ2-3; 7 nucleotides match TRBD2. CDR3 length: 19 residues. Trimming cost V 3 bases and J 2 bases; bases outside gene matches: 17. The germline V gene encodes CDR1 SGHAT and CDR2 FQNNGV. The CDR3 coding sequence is TGTGCCAGCAGCTTCGTCCCGGGAACGGCGGGAGAGTACACAGATACGCAGTATTTT. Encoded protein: CASSFVPGTAGEYTDTQYF.

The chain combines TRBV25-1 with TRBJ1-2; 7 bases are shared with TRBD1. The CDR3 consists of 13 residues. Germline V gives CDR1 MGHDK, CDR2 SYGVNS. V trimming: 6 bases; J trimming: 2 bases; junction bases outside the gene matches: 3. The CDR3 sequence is CASRSGQNYGYTF. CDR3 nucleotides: TGTGCCAGCAGGTCGGGACAGAACTATGGCTACACCTTC.

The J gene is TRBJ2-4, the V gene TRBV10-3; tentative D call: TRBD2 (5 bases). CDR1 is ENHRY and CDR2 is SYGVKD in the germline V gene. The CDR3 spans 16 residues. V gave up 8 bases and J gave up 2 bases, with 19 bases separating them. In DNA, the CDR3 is TGTGCCATCGCACCCCATGCCGGACTGACCAAAAACATTCAGTACTTC. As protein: CAIAPHAGLTKNIQYF.

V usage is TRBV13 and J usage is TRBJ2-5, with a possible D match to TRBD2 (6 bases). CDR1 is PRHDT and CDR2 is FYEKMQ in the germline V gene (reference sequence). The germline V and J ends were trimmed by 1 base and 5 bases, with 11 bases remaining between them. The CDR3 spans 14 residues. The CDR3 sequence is CASSLAGARETQYF. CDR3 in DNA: TGTGCCAGCAGCTTAGCGGGAGCGAGGGAGACCCAGTACTTC.

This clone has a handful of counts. The CDR3 DNA follows: TGTGCCAGCAGCTTAAGTCTGAGGGAGACCCAGTACTTC. Its protein product is CASSLSLRETQYF. V gene TRBV7-9 combines with J gene TRBJ2-5; D gene unclear. CDR3 length equals 13 residues. Germline-derived CDR1 and CDR2 are SEHNR and FQNEAQ (reference sequence). Trimming pared 2 bases from V and 5 bases from J, leaving 9 bases between. The whole variable domain, filled in from reference TRBV7-9 and TRBJ2-5, reads DTGVSQNPRHKITKRGQNVTFRCDPISEHNRLYWYRQTLGQGPEFLTYFQNEAQLEKSRLLSDRFSAERPKGSFSTLEIQRTEQGDSAMYLCASSLSLRETQYFGPGTRLLVL.

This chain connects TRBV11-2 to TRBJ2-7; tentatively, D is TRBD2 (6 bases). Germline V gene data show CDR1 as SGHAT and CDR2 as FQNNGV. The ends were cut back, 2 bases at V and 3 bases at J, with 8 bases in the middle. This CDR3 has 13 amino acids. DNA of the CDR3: TGTGCCAGCAGCTTACCTAGCGACTACGAGCAGTACTTC. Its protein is CASSLPSDYEQYF.

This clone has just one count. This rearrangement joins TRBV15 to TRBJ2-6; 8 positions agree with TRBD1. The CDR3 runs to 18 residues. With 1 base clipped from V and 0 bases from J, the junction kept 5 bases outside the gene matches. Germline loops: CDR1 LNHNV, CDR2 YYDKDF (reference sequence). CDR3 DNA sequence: TGTGCCACCAGCAGAGTTGGGGACAGGAGCTCTGGGGCCAACGTCCTGACTTTC. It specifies CATSRVGDRSSGANVLTF.

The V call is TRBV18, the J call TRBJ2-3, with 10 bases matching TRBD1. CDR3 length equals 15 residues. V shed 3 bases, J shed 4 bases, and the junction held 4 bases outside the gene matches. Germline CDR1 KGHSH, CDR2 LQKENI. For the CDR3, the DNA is TGTGCCAGCTCACCCTCGACAGGGGGCGCAGATACGCAGTATTTT. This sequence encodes CASSPSTGGADTQYF.

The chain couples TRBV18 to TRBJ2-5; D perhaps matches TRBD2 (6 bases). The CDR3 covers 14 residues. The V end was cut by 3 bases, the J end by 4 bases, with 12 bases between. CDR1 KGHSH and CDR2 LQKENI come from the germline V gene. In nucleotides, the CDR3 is TGTGCCAGCTCACCGGGACTCCCCCCAGAGACCCAGTACTTC. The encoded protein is CASSPGLPPETQYF.

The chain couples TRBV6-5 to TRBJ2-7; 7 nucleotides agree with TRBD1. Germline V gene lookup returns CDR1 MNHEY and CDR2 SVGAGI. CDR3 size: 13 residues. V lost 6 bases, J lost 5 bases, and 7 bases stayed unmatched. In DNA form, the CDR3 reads TGTGCCAGCAGCCCCCGACAGGGACACGAGCAGTACGTC. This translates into CASSPRQGHEQYV.

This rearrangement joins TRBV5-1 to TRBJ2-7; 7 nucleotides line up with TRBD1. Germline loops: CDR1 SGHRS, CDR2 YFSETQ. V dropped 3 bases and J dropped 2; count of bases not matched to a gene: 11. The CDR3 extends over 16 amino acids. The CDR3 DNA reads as TGCGCCAGCAGCTCTGGGCCGGGACAGTTCCCCTACGAGCAGTACTTC. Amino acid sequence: CASSSGPGQFPYEQYF. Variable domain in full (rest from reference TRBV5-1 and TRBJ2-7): KAGVTQTPRYLIKTRGQQVTLSCSPISGHRSVSWYQQTPGQGLQFLFEYFSETQRNKGNFPGRFSGRQFSNSRSEMNVSTLELGDSALYLCASSSGPGQFPYEQYFGPGTRLTVT.

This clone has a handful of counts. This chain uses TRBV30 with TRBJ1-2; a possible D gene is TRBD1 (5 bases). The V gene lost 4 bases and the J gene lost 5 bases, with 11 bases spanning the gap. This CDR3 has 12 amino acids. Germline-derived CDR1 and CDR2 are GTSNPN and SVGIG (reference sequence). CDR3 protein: CAWTAGQYGYTF. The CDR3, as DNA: TGTGCCTGGACCGCAGGACAATATGGCTACACCTTC.

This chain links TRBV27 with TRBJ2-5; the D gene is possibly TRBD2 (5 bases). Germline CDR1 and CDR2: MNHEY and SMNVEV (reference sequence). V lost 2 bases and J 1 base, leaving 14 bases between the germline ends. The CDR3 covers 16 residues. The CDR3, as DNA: TGTGCCAGCAGTTTAAGAGGGCAGCCCCGCCAAGAGACCCAGTACTTC. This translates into CASSLRGQPRQETQYF.

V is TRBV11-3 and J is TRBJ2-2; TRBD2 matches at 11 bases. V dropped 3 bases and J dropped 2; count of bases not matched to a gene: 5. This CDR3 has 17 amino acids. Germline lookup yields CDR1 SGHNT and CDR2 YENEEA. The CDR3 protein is CASSLKTSGRNTGELFF. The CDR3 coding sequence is TGTGCCAGCAGCTTGAAAACTAGCGGGAGAAACACCGGGGAGCTGTTTTTT.

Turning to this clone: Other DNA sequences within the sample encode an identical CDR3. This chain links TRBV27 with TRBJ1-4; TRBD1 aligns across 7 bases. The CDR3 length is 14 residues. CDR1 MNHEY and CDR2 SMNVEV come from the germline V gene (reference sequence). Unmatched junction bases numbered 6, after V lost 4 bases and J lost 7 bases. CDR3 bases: TGTGCCAGCAGTTCAGGGGGGCTCGGTGAAAAACTGTTTTTT. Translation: CASSSGGLGEKLFF. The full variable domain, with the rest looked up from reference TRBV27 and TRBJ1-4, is EAQVTQNPRYLITVTGKKLTVTCSQNMNHEYMSWYRQDPGLGLRQIYYSMNVEVTDKGDVPEGYKVSRKEKRNFPLILESPSPNQTSLYFCASSSGGLGEKLFFGSGTQLSVL.

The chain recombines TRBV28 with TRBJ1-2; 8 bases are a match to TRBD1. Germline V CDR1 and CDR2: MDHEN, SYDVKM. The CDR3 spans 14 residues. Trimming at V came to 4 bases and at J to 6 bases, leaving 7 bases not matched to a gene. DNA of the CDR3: TGTGCCAGCAGTTCGACAGGGGAGGGGGATGGCTACACCTTC. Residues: CASSSTGEGDGYTF.

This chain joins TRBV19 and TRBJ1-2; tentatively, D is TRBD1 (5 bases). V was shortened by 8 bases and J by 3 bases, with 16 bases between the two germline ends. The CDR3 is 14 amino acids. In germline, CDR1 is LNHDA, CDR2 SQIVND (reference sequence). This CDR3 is CASALGAQYYGYTF. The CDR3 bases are TGTGCCAGTGCCCTTGGGGCACAATACTATGGCTACACCTTC.

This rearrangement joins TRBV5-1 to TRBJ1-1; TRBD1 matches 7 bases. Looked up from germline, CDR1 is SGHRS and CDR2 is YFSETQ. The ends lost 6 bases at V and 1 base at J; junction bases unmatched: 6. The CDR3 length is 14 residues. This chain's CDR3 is CASNPQGTNTEAFF. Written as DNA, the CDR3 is TGCGCCAGCAACCCACAGGGGACGAACACTGAAGCTTTCTTT.

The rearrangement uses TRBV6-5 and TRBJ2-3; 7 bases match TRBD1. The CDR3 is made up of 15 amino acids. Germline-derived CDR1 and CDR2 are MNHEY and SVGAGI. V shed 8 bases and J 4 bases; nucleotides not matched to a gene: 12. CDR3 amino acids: CASEGGQLGADTQYF. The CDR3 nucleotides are TGTGCCAGCGAAGGGGGACAGCTTGGGGCAGATACGCAGTATTTT.